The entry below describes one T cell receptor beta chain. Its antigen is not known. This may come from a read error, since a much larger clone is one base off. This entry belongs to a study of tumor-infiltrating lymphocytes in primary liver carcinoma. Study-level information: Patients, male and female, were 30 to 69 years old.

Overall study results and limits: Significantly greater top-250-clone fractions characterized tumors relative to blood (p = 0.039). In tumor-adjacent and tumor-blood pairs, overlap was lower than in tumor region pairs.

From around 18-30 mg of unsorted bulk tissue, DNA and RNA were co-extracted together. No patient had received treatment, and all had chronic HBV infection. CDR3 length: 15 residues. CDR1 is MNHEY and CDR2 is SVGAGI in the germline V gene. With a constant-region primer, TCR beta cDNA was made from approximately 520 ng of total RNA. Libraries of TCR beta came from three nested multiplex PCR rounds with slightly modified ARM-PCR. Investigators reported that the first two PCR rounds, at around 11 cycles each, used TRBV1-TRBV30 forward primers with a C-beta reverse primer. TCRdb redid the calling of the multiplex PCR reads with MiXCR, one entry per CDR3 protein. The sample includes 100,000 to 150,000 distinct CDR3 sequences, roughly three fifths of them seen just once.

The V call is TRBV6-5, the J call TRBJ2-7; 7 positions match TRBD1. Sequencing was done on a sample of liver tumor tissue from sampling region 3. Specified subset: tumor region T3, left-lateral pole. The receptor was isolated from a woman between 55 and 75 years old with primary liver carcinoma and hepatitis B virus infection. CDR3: CVSSYYRGVGYEQYF. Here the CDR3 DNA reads TGTGTCAGCAGTTACTACAGGGGAGTGGGTTACGAGCAGTACTTC.